This entry lists 14 T cell receptor beta chains sequenced from one sample in a study of T cells in Graves' hyperthyroidism and ophthalmopathy (dated by TCRdb to about 2019). Preparation of the library involved multiplex PCR. Instrument on record: Illumina HiSeq 2000. The TCR beta CDR3 regions were amplified from the RNA transcripts. The TCR CDR3 was subjected to a first round of RT-PCR using the HTBI primer set and the Qiagen OneStep RT-PCR kit. The public sequencing data were trimmed at Q25 with fastp and processed into clonotypes with MiXCR by TCRdb, which kept only in-frame beta chains. Duplicate CDR3 protein sequences are folded into a single record with the most common DNA and genes. The sample records roughly 650,000 distinct CDR3 sequences, 16% of which are singletons. The ten largest clones take up around 3.3% of the sample. The specimen was blood. The receptors here all came from a middle-aged woman with Graves' ophthalmopathy.

Note on this clonotype: Mismatch with germline at one junction end may stem from a read error. The chain couples TRBV5-1 to TRBJ2-2; TRBD2 agrees at 7 bases. This CDR3 has 15 amino acids. Germline CDR1 and CDR2: SGHRS and YFSETQ. The CDR3 DNA reads TGCGCCAGCGGCTTGGGACTACCGAACACCGGGGAGCTGTTTTTT. The encoded protein is CASGLGLPNTGELFF.

The chain has TRBV20-1 and TRBJ2-1; 10 bases are a match to TRBD2. CDR3 length equals 17 residues. Germline V gene sequence: CDR1 DFQATT, CDR2 SNEGSKA (reference sequence). V trimming: 5 bases; J trimming: 6 bases; junction bases outside the gene matches: 16. The CDR3 loop is CSASRPGLAVGGNEQFF. CDR3 nucleotides: TGCAGTGCTTCCCGTCCCGGACTAGCGGTTGGGGGCAATGAGCAGTTCTTC.

This clonotype was seen at least ten times. The CDR3 nucleotides read TGTGCCAGCTCACCTAAGGGACAGGGGGCGTTCAGGGAGCAGTACTTC. Its protein is CASSPKGQGAFREQYF. V and J are TRBV18 and TRBJ2-7; 12 bases fit TRBD1. The CDR3 is 16 residues long. Germline V gives CDR1 KGHSH, CDR2 LQKENI. With 3 bases clipped from V and 7 bases from J, the junction kept 10 bases outside the gene matches. Together with reference TRBV18 and TRBJ2-7, the CDR3 gives the full variable domain: NAGVMQNPRHLVRRRGQEARLRCSPMKGHSHVYWYRQLPEEGLKFMVYLQKENIIDESGMPKERFSAEFPKEGPSILRIQQVVRGDSAAYFCASSPKGQGAFREQYFGPGTRLTVT.

The sample holds many counts of this clonotype. The chain joins TRBV20-1 to TRBJ1-2, with D possibly being TRBD1 (5 bases). The CDR3 extends over 15 amino acids. Per germline, CDR1 DFQATT and CDR2 SNEGSKA (reference sequence). Trimming pared 5 bases from V and 7 bases from J, leaving 23 bases between. The CDR3: CSAPGPGSNAGGYTF. The CDR3 DNA is TGCAGTGCTCCGGGACCCGGTAGTAATGCTGGTGGCTACACCTTC.

This clonotype was seen ten or more times. V is TRBV12-3 or TRBV12-4 and J is TRBJ1-5; D is ambiguous. The CDR3 loop spans 17 amino acids. Trimming took off 1 base at V and 3 bases at J, with 16 bases between the two ends. The CDR3 is CASSLGSGFGNNQPQHF. The CDR3 coding sequence is TGTGCCAGCAGTTTAGGGTCGGGGTTCGGGAACAATCAGCCCCAGCATTTT.

The CDR3 is CSAIQAFGYTF. CDR3 sequence (DNA): TGCAGTGCTATTCAAGCTTTTGGCTACACCTTC. V is TRBV20-1 and J is TRBJ1-2; D is ambiguous. From germline, CDR1 is DFQATT and CDR2 SNEGSKA (reference sequence). CDR3 size: 11 residues. Deletions cut 4 bases from V and 7 bases from J, with 10 bases between.

This clonotype was recorded at least ten times. V usage is TRBV29-1 and J usage is TRBJ2-3; D is unresolved. V lost 6 bases and J lost 5, with 6 bases in between. This CDR3 is built from 10 residues. From germline, CDR1 is SQVTM and CDR2 ANQGSEA. CDR3 DNA: TGCAGCGTGTCACAAGATACGCAGTATTTT. This encodes CSVSQDTQYF.

The genes are TRBV27 and TRBJ2-5; 13 bases line up with TRBD2. Trimming at V came to 6 bases and at J to 0 bases, leaving 7 bases not matched to a gene. CDR1 MNHEY and CDR2 SMNVEV come from the germline V gene (reference sequence). This CDR3 region has 17 residues. The CDR3 region has the DNA TGTGCCAGCAGGTTGGGGACTAGCGGGGCCTACCAAGAGACCCAGTACTTC. It yields the protein CASRLGTSGAYQETQYF.

A few counts support this clonotype. The V gene is TRBV12-3 or TRBV12-4, the J gene TRBJ2-7; TRBD2 matches 13 bases. After removal of 5 bases from V and 1 base from J, the junction contained 2 bases not matched to a gene. This CDR3 spans 15 amino acids. CDR3 nucleotides: TGTGCCAGCAGTGCACTAGCGGGAGGGTCCTACGAGCAGTACTTC. Translation: CASSALAGGSYEQYF.

The chain carries TRBV6-2 or TRBV6-3 and TRBJ1-2; no definite D call. This CDR3 region has 12 residues. V gave up 4 bases and J gave up 4 bases, with 7 bases separating them. Germline V lookup: CDR1 MNHEY, CDR2 SVGEGT. CDR3 in amino acids: CASSSGFYGYTF. The CDR3 DNA follows: TGTGCCAGCAGTTCCGGGTTCTATGGCTACACCTTC.

This clonotype occurred many times. The V and J genes are TRBV28 and TRBJ2-3; the match to TRBD2 covers 11 bases. The germline gives CDR1 MDHEN, CDR2 SYDVKM. V was clipped by 6 bases and J by 6 bases; unmatched bases: 8. The length of the CDR3 is 15 residues. CDR3 bases: TGTGCCAGCAGCACTAGCGGGAGCGGTGCTGATACGCAGTATTTT. Protein: CASSTSGSGADTQYF.

This clonotype has a count of ten or more. V is TRBV5-1 and J is TRBJ2-5; 9 bases fit TRBD2. The V segment lost 4 bases and the J segment 5 bases; nucleotides outside the gene matches: 9. The germline gives CDR1 SGHRS, CDR2 YFSETQ. The CDR3 contains 15 residues. The CDR3 is CASSGQRGAMETQYF. CDR3 nucleotides: TGCGCCAGCAGCGGCCAGCGGGGGGCCATGGAGACCCAGTACTTC.

This clonotype has just a few counts. The chain uses TRBV20-1 and TRBJ1-1; TRBD1 might be the D (5 bases). The CDR3 has 15 amino acids. The V gene's germline CDR1 is DFQATT and CDR2 SNEGSKA (reference sequence). Trimming took off 6 bases at V and 0 bases at J, with 17 bases between the two ends. The CDR3 reads CSAQGPDNLNTEAFF. CDR3 nucleotides: TGCAGTGCCCAGGGACCAGACAATTTGAACACTGAAGCTTTCTTT.

The chain uses TRBV27 and TRBJ2-1; D possibly corresponds to TRBD1 (6 bases). The CDR3 consists of 14 residues. CDR1 MNHEY and CDR2 SMNVEV come from the germline V gene (reference sequence). V was clipped by 2 bases and J by 9 bases, with 14 bases between them. CDR3 protein: CASSLGGLLGEQFF. The CDR3 DNA sequence: TGTGCCAGCAGTTTAGGGGGCCTATTAGGTGAGCAGTTCTTC.